This T cell receptor beta chain is drawn from a study of CD8 T cells in ankylosing spondylitis (dated by TCRdb to about 2017). Looking at the study overall: The study set out to find disease-linked TCR variants by profiling T cell receptor beta repertoires in ankylosing spondylitis patients and healthy donors. In total, the full study cohort was made up of some 110 healthy donors and approximately 24 ankylosing spondylitis patients. Peripheral blood was sampled, and synovial fluid was also collected from ankylosing spondylitis patients. General findings and caveats noted by the study authors: Significant enrichment of the disease-linked clones was reported in matched synovial fluid samples from ankylosing spondylitis patients. Some motif variants had previously been reported in the synovial fluid and blood of reactive arthritis patients, which suggests shared mechanisms of disease initiation. A CD8+ phenotype was shown by the disease-linked clones, which were found at relatively low frequencies in peripheral blood. Blood from ankylosing spondylitis patients appeared to be characterized by a TCR beta motif made up of several highly homologous amino acid variants.

The reads were generated on an Illumina HiSeq 2500. TCR beta libraries were prepared by quantitative 5'-RACE with molecular barcodes. On the study's bioinformatics: A new computational method based on a probabilistic model of VDJ rearrangement was used to identify disease-linked TCR variants. TCRdb took the public reads, trimmed them with fastp at Q25, ran MiXCR for clone calling and kept in-frame beta chains. Rows merge per CDR3 protein into single entries with the most common DNA and genes. TCRdb, not the original authors, processed these V and J calls. The sample table lists around 770,000 distinct CDR3 sequences, roughly 12% of them with a count of one. 0.51% of the sample goes to the ten largest clones. This clonotype has just a few counts. Its cognate antigen has yet to be identified. Base quality data are lacking; no much larger clone is found one base away. The clonotype was recovered from a male donor with ankylosing spondylitis. The sequencing input was blood, either unsorted or a sorted T cell fraction (not recorded which).

Here is the DNA: TGTGCCAGCAGCGTTAGTCGGACTAGCGGGAGTCACTCGGGTGAGCAGTACTTC. It specifies CASSVSRTSGSHSGEQYF. This chain is built from TRBV9 and TRBJ2-7; 13 central bases correspond to TRBD2. The germline V gene provides CDR1 SGDLS and CDR2 YYNGEE. From its cysteine to its phenylalanine, the CDR3 spans 18 amino acids. Left in the record is the CDR3 DNA by itself, 54 bases read in frame from the first base. At the junction V is shortened by 2 bases and J by 7 bases; bases outside the gene matches: 15. With the rest looked up from the reference TRBV9 and TRBJ2-7 genes rather than sequenced, the full variable domain is DSGVTQTPKHLITATGQRVTLRCSPRSGDLSVYWYQQSLDQGLQFLIQYYNGEERAKGNILERFSAQQFPDLHSELNLSSLELGDSALYFCASSVSRTSGSHSGEQYFGPGTRLTVT.